This TCR beta chain stems from a study of response to subunit inactivated influenza vaccine. The CDR3 runs 15 residues. J gave up 5 bases and V 2 bases, and 6 bases lay outside the gene matches. Germline CDR1 MNHEY, CDR2 SVGAGI. TCRdb used MiXCR to reprocess the RT-PCR reads, holding one entry per CDR3 protein. The sample lists hundreds of thousands of distinct CDR3 sequences; 16% were seen once. This rearrangement joins TRBV6-5 to TRBJ2-1; 7 bases map to TRBD2. The TCR sequence derives from a man between 50 and 75 years old who received an inactivated influenza vaccine. Source: CD4+ T cells sorted from PBMCs, taken less than 30 months after vaccination. The CDR3 nucleotides read TGTGCCAGCAGTTACGGGCTAGCGGTGAACAATGAGCAGTTCTTC. This encodes CASSYGLAVNNEQFF.